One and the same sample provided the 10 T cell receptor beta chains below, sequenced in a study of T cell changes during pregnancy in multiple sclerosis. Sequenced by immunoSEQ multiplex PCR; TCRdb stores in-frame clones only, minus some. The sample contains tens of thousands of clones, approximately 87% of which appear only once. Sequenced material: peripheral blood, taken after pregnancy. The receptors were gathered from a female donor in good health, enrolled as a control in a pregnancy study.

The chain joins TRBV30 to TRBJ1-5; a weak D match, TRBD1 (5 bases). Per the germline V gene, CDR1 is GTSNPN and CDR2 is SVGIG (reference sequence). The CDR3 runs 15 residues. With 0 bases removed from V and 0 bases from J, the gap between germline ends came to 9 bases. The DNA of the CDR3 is TGTGCCTGGAGTGTTGGAGGGGTTAGCAATCAGCCCCAGCATTTT. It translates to CAWSVGGVSNQPQHF.

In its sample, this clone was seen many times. The CDR3 DNA sequence: TGCGCCAGCAGCCTGGGGGCCTCGTGGAACACTGAAGCTTTCTTT. Translation: CASSLGASWNTEAFF. The V gene is TRBV5-1, the J gene TRBJ1-1, with D perhaps TRBD1 (6 bases). The V end lost 4 bases, the J end lost 1 base, and 14 bases lay between the germline ends. Germline CDR1 and CDR2: SGHRS and YFSETQ. This CDR3 comprises 15 residues.

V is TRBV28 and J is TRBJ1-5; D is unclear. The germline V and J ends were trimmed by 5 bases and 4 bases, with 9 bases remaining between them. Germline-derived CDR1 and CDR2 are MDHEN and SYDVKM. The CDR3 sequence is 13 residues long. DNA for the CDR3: TGTGCCAGCAGTGGACTTGCGAATCAGCCCCAGCATTTT. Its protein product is CASSGLANQPQHF.

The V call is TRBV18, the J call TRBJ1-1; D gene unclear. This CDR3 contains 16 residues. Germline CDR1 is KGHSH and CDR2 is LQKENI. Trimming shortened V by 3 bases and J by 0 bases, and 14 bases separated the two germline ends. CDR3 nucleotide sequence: TGTGCCAGCTCACCTTCCGGAGGGCTCATGAACACTGAAGCTTTCTTT. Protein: CASSPSGGLMNTEAFF.

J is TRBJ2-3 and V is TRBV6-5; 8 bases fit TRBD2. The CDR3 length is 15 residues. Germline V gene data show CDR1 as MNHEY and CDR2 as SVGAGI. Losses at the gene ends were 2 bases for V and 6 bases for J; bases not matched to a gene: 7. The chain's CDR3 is CASSYAGGTGDTQYF. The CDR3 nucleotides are TGTGCCAGCAGTTACGCGGGGGGAACGGGGGATACGCAGTATTTT.

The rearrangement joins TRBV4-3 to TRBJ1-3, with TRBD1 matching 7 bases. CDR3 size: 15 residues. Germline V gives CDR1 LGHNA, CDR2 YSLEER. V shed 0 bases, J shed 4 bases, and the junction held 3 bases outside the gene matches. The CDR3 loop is CASSQETGFGNTIYF. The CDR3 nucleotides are TGCGCCAGCAGCCAAGAGACAGGGTTCGGAAACACCATATATTTT.

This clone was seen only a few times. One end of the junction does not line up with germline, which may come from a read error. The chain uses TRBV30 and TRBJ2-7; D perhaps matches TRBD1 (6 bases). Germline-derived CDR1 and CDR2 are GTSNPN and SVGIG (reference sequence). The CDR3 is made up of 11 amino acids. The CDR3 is CSLGRGSEQYF. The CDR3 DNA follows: TGCTCCTTGGGCAGGGGTTCCGAGCAGTACTTC.

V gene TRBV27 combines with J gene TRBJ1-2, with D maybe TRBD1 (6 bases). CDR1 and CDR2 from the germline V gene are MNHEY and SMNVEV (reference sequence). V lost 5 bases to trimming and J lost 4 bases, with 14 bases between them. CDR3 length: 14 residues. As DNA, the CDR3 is TGTGCCAGCAGTGAAATACAGGGAATCTATGGCTACACCTTC. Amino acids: CASSEIQGIYGYTF.

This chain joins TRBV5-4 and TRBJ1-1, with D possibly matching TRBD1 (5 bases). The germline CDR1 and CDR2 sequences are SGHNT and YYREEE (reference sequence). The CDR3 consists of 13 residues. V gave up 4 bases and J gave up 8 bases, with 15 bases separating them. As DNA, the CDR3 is TGTGCCAGCAGCGTGCAACAGCAGGGAGAAGCTTTCTTT. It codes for CASSVQQQGEAFF.

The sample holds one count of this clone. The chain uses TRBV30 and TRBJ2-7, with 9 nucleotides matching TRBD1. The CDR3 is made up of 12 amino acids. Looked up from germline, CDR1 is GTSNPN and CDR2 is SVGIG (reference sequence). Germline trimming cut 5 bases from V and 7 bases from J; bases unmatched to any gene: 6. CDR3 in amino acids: CAWGTGGDEQYF. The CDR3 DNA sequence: TGTGCCTGGGGAACAGGGGGCGATGAGCAGTACTTC.